What follows describes a single T cell receptor beta chain. Germline and junction disagree at one end, which may indicate a read error. The sample belongs to a study of cytomegalovirus exposure and HLA in healthy donors. The germline CDR1 and CDR2 sequences are LGHNA and YSLEER. This CDR3 spans 16 amino acids. With 60 Vbeta and 13 Jbeta primers, the PCR was carried out. The method was immunoSEQ multiplex PCR; TCRdb's version includes in-frame clones alone and lacks a portion of them. The sample yields about 160,000 clones, around three quarters seen once. The sequence was collected from a woman younger than 45 in good health and CMV-seronegative. The chain combines TRBV4-3 with TRBJ1-2, with TRBD1 matching over 8 bases. Sequencing was carried out using PBMCs. CDR3 in DNA: TGCGCCAGCAGCCAAGGCAACGGACAGGGAAACTATGGCTACCCCTTC. It yields the protein CASSQGNGQGNYGYPF.